Here is one T cell receptor (beta chain) with its context. Healthy individuals of Caucasian origin from Russia, aged roughly 6 to 90, served as donors. Each donor gave ten milliliters of peripheral blood. There are 16 residues in the CDR3. Trimming took off 4 bases at V and 0 bases at J, with 16 bases between the two ends. The germline gives CDR1 SQVTM, CDR2 ANQGSEA. The data were obtained in a study of blood T cells in healthy people across ages. Primed by a sample-barcoded 5' primer and a J-beta primer mix, a second PCR proceeded for about 6 to 12 cycles. Each of the cDNA molecules was tagged by a template-switch adaptor with 12 random nucleotides. TCRdb called the 5' RACE reads again in MiXCR, with one record for every CDR3 protein. The profile shows 730,000 or so distinct CDR3 sequences, roughly 41% of them singletons.

The specimen sequenced was blood. This chain uses TRBV29-1 with TRBJ2-4, with D unresolved. The sequence was obtained from a woman aged 55-75 years in good health. Written as DNA, the CDR3 is TGCAGCGTTGCAGTCGGTCCCTCACTAGCCAAAAACATTCAGTACTTC. Its translation is CSVAVGPSLAKNIQYF. Complete variable domain (other parts from reference TRBV29-1 and TRBJ2-4): SAVISQKPSRDICQRGTSLTIQCQVDSQVTMMFWYRQQPGQSLTLIATANQGSEATYESGFVIDKFPISRPNLTFSTLTVSNMSPEDSSIYLCSVAVGPSLAKNIQYFGAGTRLSVL.